This T cell receptor (beta chain) is drawn from a study of cytomegalovirus exposure and HLA in healthy donors. Study-wide results and caveats: Associated with cytomegalovirus, according to the listing, were approximately 160 TCR beta chains. In a later analysis, HLA-C alleles had the fewest associated TCRs, DRB1 alleles the most.

This clone has only a few counts. Its specificity is unknown. The junction does not match germline at one end; this may be a read error. The CDR3 consists of 14 residues. Per the germline V gene, CDR1 is SGDLS and CDR2 is YYNGEE. Use of 60 Vbeta and 13 Jbeta primers characterized the PCR. Sequencing used immunoSEQ multiplex PCR; TCRdb keeps in-frame clones, though not all of them. The table includes about 120,000 clones, 55% to 65% detected once. The sequence was obtained from a man in his forties or fifties in good health and CMV-seropositive. Material: PBMCs. The V and J genes are TRBV9 and TRBJ2-7, with a possible D match to TRBD1 (6 bases). Here the CDR3 DNA reads TGTGCCAGCAGTGGGACACAGGGCTCCCACGAGCAGTACTTC. Translating it yields CASSGTQGSHEQYF.